Described below is a single T cell receptor (beta chain) sequence and its context. This CDR3 comprises 15 residues. Trimming cost V 1 base and J 0 bases, with 8 bases left between them. Per germline, CDR1 LNHDA and CDR2 SQIVND (reference sequence). Clones were read by immunoSEQ multiplex PCR, and TCRdb kept only the in-frame ones, dropping some. The table records approximately 210,000 clones, about four fifths of them present only once. This specimen comes from a study of blood T cell repertoires in COVID-19. The rearrangement uses TRBV19 and TRBJ2-3, with D maybe TRBD2 (6 bases). The sequence was obtained from an elderly woman with acute or convalescent COVID-19. The sample taken for sequencing was peripheral blood. CDR3 nucleotide sequence: TGTGCCAGTAGTATAGCGAGCGGGAGCACAGATACGCAGTATTTT. It specifies CASSIASGSTDTQYF.